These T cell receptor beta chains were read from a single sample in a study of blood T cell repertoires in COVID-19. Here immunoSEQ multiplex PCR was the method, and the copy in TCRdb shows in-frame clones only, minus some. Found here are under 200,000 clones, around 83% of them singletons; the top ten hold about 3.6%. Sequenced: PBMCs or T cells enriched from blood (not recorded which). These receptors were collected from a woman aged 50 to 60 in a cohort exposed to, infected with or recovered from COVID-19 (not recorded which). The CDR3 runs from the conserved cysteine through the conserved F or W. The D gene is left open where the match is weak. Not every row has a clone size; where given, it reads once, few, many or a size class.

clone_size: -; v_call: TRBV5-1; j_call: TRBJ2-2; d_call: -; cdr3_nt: TGCGCCAGCAGCTTAAACACAGACCCGAACACCGGGGAGCTGTTTTTT; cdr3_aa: CASSLNTDPNTGELFF
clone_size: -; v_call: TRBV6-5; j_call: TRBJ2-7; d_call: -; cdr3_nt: TGTGCCAGCACTCCCACAACGGGGTTTTACGAGCAGTACTTC; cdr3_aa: CASTPTTGFYEQYF
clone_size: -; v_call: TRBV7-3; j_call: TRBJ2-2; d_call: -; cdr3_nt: TGTGCCAGCAGCTTACGGGGAGGCGGGGAGCTGTTTTTT; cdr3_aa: CASSLRGGGELFF
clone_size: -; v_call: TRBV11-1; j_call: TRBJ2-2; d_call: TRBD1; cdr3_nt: TGTGCCAGCAGCTTGGACAGGGGGCCCAACACCGGGGAGCTGTTTTTT; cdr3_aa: CASSLDRGPNTGELFF
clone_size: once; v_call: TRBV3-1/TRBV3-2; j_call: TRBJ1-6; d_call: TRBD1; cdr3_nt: TGTGCCAGCAGCTCCCGGGACAGGAGTTCACCCCTCCACTTT; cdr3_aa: CASSSRDRSSPLHF
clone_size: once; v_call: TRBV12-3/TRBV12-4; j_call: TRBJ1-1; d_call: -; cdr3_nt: TGTGCCAGCAGTTTTGATGAACGGGCTGAAGCTTTCTTT; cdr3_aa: CASSFDERAEAFF
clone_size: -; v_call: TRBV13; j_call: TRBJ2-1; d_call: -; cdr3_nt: TGTGCCAGCACCTCCCGTGGGGGGAATGAGCAGTTCTTC; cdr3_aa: CASTSRGGNEQFF
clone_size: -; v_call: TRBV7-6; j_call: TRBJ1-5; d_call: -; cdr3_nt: TGTGCCAGCAGCTTAGCGCGGGGGTACAATCAGCCCCAGCATTTT; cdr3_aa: CASSLARGYNQPQHF
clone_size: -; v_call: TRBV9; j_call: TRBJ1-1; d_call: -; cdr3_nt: TGTGCCAGCAGCGTAGATGGCAGGGCGACTGAAGCTTTCTTT; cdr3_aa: CASSVDGRATEAFF
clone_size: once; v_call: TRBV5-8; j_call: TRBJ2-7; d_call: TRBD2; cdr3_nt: TGTGCCAGCACCCGGGGGAGGGGATACGAGCAGTACTTC; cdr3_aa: CASTRGRGYEQYF
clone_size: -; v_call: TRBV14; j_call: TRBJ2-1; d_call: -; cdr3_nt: TGTGCCAGCAGCCAAGGACAGGAGCAGTTCTTC; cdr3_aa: CASSQGQEQFF
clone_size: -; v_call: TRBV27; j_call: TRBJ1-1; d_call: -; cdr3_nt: TGTGCCAGCAGGGCGGGGGGCCTCAATGCTTTCTTT; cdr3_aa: CASRAGGLNAFF
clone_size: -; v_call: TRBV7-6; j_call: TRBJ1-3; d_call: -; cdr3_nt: TGTGCCACCAACCGGGCCCAGGGATCTGGAAACACCATATATTTT; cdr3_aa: CATNRAQGSGNTIYF
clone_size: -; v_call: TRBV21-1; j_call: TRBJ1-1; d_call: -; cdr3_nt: TGTGCCAGCAGCAAACTAGACAGGCTGAGAACTGAAGCTTTCTTT; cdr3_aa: CASSKLDRLRTEAFF
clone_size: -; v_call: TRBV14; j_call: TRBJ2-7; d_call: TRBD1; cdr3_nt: TGTGCCAGCAGGCCCTCGGGACAGGGATTTGTCGAGCAGTACTTC; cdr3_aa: CASRPSGQGFVEQYF
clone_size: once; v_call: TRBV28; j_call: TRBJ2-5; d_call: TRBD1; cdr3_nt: TGTGCCAGCAGAGGCAGGGGGCCCGAGGAGACCCAGTACTTC; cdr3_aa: CASRGRGPEETQYF
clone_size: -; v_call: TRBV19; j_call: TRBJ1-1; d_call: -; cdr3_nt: TGTGCCAGTATGAAATACAGGGATTACACTGAAGCTTTCTTT; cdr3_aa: CASMKYRDYTEAFF
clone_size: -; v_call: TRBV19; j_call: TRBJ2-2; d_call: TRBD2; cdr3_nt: TGTGCCAGTAGCTCACTAGCGGACACCGGGGAGCTGTTTTTT; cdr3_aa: CASSSLADTGELFF